Shown below are 28 T cell receptor beta chains from a single sample sequenced in a study of cytomegalovirus exposure and HLA in healthy donors. The table came from immunoSEQ multiplex PCR; TCRdb's copy has only in-frame clones and leaves some out. The sample records 200,000 or so clones, 65% to 90% being singletons. The sequencing sample was made of PBMCs. Receptors originate from a woman between 25 and 40 years old in good health and CMV-seropositive.

Written as DNA, the CDR3 is TGTGCCAGCAGTCCTCCCTGGACAGGATTGAATGAGCAGTTCTTC. Translation: CASSPPWTGLNEQFF. The rearrangement links TRBV27 to TRBJ2-1; 7 bases agree with TRBD1. Germline CDR1 is MNHEY and CDR2 is SMNVEV (reference sequence). V shed 5 bases, J shed 7 bases, and the junction held 11 bases outside the gene matches. The CDR3 extends over 15 amino acids.

The chain carries TRBV9 and TRBJ2-1, with unresolved D. From germline, CDR1 is SGDLS and CDR2 YYNGEE. The CDR3 length is 12 residues. Trimming left V 1 base short and J 5 bases short, with 4 bases between. The CDR3: CASSVPDNEQFF. The CDR3 bases are TGTGCCAGCAGCGTACCCGACAATGAGCAGTTCTTC.

The chain recombines TRBV6-5 with TRBJ2-7; 10 bases agree with TRBD2. CDR3 length: 15 residues. With 6 bases clipped from V and 5 bases from J, the junction kept 10 bases outside the gene matches. The germline V gene has CDR1 MNHEY and CDR2 SVGAGI. The CDR3 here is CASRPALAGMNEQYF. For the CDR3, the DNA is TGTGCCAGCAGACCAGCACTAGCGGGAATGAACGAGCAGTACTTC.

V gene TRBV2 combines with J gene TRBJ2-7; 8 nucleotides agree with TRBD1. The CDR3 totals 14 residues. V lost 1 base to trimming and J lost 7 bases; unmatched junction nucleotides: 6. The germline CDR1 and CDR2 sequences are SNHLY and FYNNEI. The CDR3 reads CASSEGTGRKEQYF. CDR3 DNA: TGTGCCAGCAGTGAAGGGACAGGGAGGAAAGAGCAGTACTTC.

The chain couples TRBV6-4 to TRBJ2-1; TRBD2 matches at 9 bases. The CDR3 is 15 amino acids. The germline V gene encodes CDR1 MRHNA and CDR2 SNTAGT. V trimming: 0 bases; J trimming: 11 bases; junction bases outside the gene matches: 8. The CDR3 nucleotides are TGTGCCAGCAGTGACTCCGTAGCGGGGGCTGATAAGCAGTTCTTC. Translated: CASSDSVAGADKQFF.

The J gene is TRBJ2-1, the V gene TRBV5-1; no firm D call. The CDR3 consists of 14 residues. The V gene lost 3 bases and the J gene lost 15 bases, with 22 bases spanning the gap. The germline gives CDR1 SGHRS, CDR2 YFSETQ. The CDR3 here is CASSSPGGGDLLFF. For the CDR3, the DNA is TGCGCCAGCAGCTCGCCGGGTGGTGGAGACCTGCTGTTCTTC.

V usage is TRBV19 and J usage is TRBJ1-5, with TRBD1 matching over 7 bases. The germline V gene has CDR1 LNHDA and CDR2 SQIVND (reference sequence). V was clipped by 9 bases and J by 3 bases; unmatched bases: 5. CDR3 length equals 13 residues. Here the CDR3 DNA reads TGTGCCAGCACGACAGGGATCAATCAGCCCCAGCATTTT. Protein product: CASTTGINQPQHF. Together with reference TRBV19 and TRBJ1-5, the CDR3 gives the full variable domain: DGGITQSPKYLFRKEGQNVTLSCEQNLNHDAMYWYRQDPGQGLRLIYYSQIVNDFQKGDIAEGYSVSREKKESFPLTVTSAQKNPTAFYLCASTTGINQPQHFGDGTRLSIL.

The V call is TRBV11-2, the J call TRBJ1-2, with D possibly being TRBD1 (5 bases). Trimming left V 2 bases short and J 5 bases short, with 12 bases between. CDR1 SGHAT and CDR2 FQNNGV come from the germline V gene. This CDR3 is 14 amino acids long. The CDR3 coding sequence is TGTGCCAGCAGCTTATCGGAGGGGTCTTATGGCTACACCTTC. Its translation: CASSLSEGSYGYTF.

V usage is TRBV15 and J usage is TRBJ1-5; 7 bases align to TRBD1. Germline lookup yields CDR1 LNHNV and CDR2 YYDKDF (reference sequence). Trimming cost V 3 bases and J 6 bases; bases outside gene matches: 5. The CDR3 extends over 14 amino acids. CDR3 sequence: CATSSKTGSQPQHF. In DNA form, the CDR3 reads TGTGCCACCAGCAGTAAGACAGGGTCTCAGCCCCAGCATTTT.

The rearrangement uses TRBV25-1 and TRBJ2-1; TRBD2 matches at 13 bases. The CDR3 spans 16 residues. V shed 4 bases and J 5 bases; nucleotides not matched to a gene: 5. CDR1 and CDR2 from the germline V gene are MGHDK and SYGVNS. In DNA, the CDR3 is TGTGCCAGCAGTGTCCGAGGACTAGCGGGAGACAATGAGCAGTTCTTC. It codes for CASSVRGLAGDNEQFF. Looking up the rest from reference TRBV25-1 and TRBJ2-1 gives the full variable domain: EADIYQTPRYLVIGTGKKITLECSQTMGHDKMYWYQQDPGMELHLIHYSYGVNSTEKGDLSSESTVSRIRTEHFPLTLESARPSHTSQYLCASSVRGLAGDNEQFFGPGTRLTVL.

DNA of the CDR3: TGTGCCAGCAGTACAGGGGTAAATGGCTACACCTTC. Encoded protein: CASSTGVNGYTF. The J gene is TRBJ1-2, the V gene TRBV28; 7 nucleotides agree with TRBD1. The germline V gene encodes CDR1 MDHEN and CDR2 SYDVKM. The junction had 3 bases not matched to a gene; V was cut back by 5 bases and J by 6 bases. This CDR3 is 12 amino acids long.

This chain joins TRBV6-1 and TRBJ2-1; 7 nucleotides match TRBD2. CDR3 length equals 13 residues. Germline CDR1 MNHNS, CDR2 SASEGT. V was pared by 5 bases and J by 3 bases, with 1 base of the junction left unmatched. CDR3 nucleotides: TGTGCCAGCAGTCGGGACTACTACAATGAGCAGTTCTTC. Amino acid sequence: CASSRDYYNEQFF.

The chain couples TRBV30 to TRBJ1-1, with D possibly TRBD1 on 6 matching bases. V was clipped by 1 base and J by 2 bases, with 8 bases between them. Germline lookup yields CDR1 GTSNPN and CDR2 SVGIG (reference sequence). The CDR3 has 13 amino acids. The CDR3 protein is CAWSEGGNTEAFF. In DNA form, the CDR3 reads TGTGCCTGGAGTGAAGGGGGAAACACTGAAGCTTTCTTT.

This rearrangement joins TRBV6-1 to TRBJ2-1, with 8 nucleotides matching TRBD2. V lost 3 bases and J lost 7; bases outside the gene matches: 5. The CDR3 has 14 residues. Germline assignment: CDR1 MNHNS and CDR2 SASEGT. The CDR3 DNA sequence: TGTGCCAGCAGTGATGGACTAGCAGGAAATGAGCAGTTCTTC. It codes for CASSDGLAGNEQFF.

V usage is TRBV28 and J usage is TRBJ1-2, with 7 bases matching TRBD1. Germline CDR1 is MDHEN and CDR2 is SYDVKM. This CDR3 has 12 residues. With V trimmed by 6 bases and J by 9 bases, 7 bases remained unmatched. The CDR3 sequence is CASRAQGISYTF. CDR3 in DNA: TGTGCCAGCAGAGCACAGGGGATAAGCTACACCTTC.

This clone was detected only once. The chain combines TRBV5-1 with TRBJ2-2, with D perhaps TRBD1 (5 bases). The V end was cut by 4 bases, the J end by 3 bases, with 10 bases between. Germline V gene sequence: CDR1 SGHRS, CDR2 YFSETQ. CDR3 length equals 14 residues. The CDR3 nucleotides are TGCGCCAGCAGCAATGGACAATACACCGGGGAGCTGTTTTTT. Translating gives CASSNGQYTGELFF. Using reference TRBV5-1 and TRBJ2-2 for the parts outside the CDR3, the full variable domain is KAGVTQTPRYLIKTRGQQVTLSCSPISGHRSVSWYQQTPGQGLQFLFEYFSETQRNKGNFPGRFSGRQFSNSRSEMNVSTLELGDSALYLCASSNGQYTGELFFGEGSRLTVL.

V gene TRBV7-9 combines with J gene TRBJ1-2, with a tentative D call TRBD1 (5 bases). Trimming left V 5 bases short and J 7 bases short, with 14 bases between. Germline V CDR1 and CDR2: SEHNR, FQNEAQ (reference sequence). There are 13 residues in the CDR3. DNA of the CDR3: TGTGCCAGCAGCCGCTCCAGGGAACTTGGCTACACCTTC. It translates to CASSRSRELGYTF.

The CDR3, as DNA: TGTGCCAGCAGTTTGTCAGGGCTCTACAATGAGCAGTTCTTC. It encodes CASSLSGLYNEQFF. The V call is TRBV28, the J call TRBJ2-1, with D possibly being TRBD1 (5 bases). Deletions cut 3 bases from V and 3 bases from J, with 9 bases between. Germline V gene data show CDR1 as MDHEN and CDR2 as SYDVKM. This CDR3 contains 14 residues.

The V gene is TRBV20-1, the J gene TRBJ2-7; maybe TRBD1 (6 bases). Trimming removed 4 bases from V and 6 bases from J, with 10 bases in between. The length of the CDR3 is 11 residues. Germline V gives CDR1 DFQATT, CDR2 SNEGSKA (reference sequence). CDR3 nucleotide sequence: TGCAGTGCTACAGACAGGCTCGAGCAGTACTTC. Its protein is CSATDRLEQYF.

This rearrangement joins TRBV2 to TRBJ1-2, with 7 positions matching TRBD1. Losses at the gene ends were 4 bases for V and 5 bases for J; bases not matched to a gene: 10. The V gene's germline CDR1 is SNHLY and CDR2 FYNNEI. This CDR3 has 15 residues. CDR3 loop: CASSGYTGDLYGYTF. The CDR3 coding sequence is TGTGCCAGCAGTGGGTATACAGGGGATTTGTATGGCTACACCTTC.

The chain has TRBV6-1 and TRBJ2-2; no firm D call. This CDR3 is 11 amino acids long. Germline V gene lookup returns CDR1 MNHNS and CDR2 SASEGT. Trimming pared 7 bases from V and 9 bases from J, leaving 9 bases between. CDR3 loop: CASTFFRELFF. In nucleotides, the CDR3 is TGTGCCAGCACCTTTTTTAGGGAGCTGTTTTTT.

V and J are TRBV2 and TRBJ2-2; D ambiguous. There are 14 residues in the CDR3. Trimming left V 4 bases short and J 6 bases short, with 12 bases between. Germline CDR1 and CDR2: SNHLY and FYNNEI. In nucleotides, the CDR3 is TGTGCCAGCAGTGGCCTACAAGCGTCCGGGGAGCTGTTTTTT. Protein product: CASSGLQASGELFF.

This clone appeared a few times. The gene calls are TRBV30 and TRBJ1-1; the D is unclear. The germline gives CDR1 GTSNPN, CDR2 SVGIG (reference sequence). The CDR3 runs 12 residues. Trimming pared 5 bases from V and 2 bases from J, leaving 9 bases between. Here the CDR3 reads CAWGRHNTEAFF. The DNA of the CDR3 is TGTGCCTGGGGAAGACACAACACTGAAGCTTTCTTT.

This clone occurred a few times. The chain joins TRBV5-4 to TRBJ2-5; 9 bases are a match to TRBD2. V dropped 4 bases and J dropped 3; count of bases not matched to a gene: 7. This CDR3 has 15 residues. CDR1 is SGHNT and CDR2 is YYREEE in the germline V gene (reference sequence). The CDR3 DNA follows: TGTGCCAGCAGCCCTAGCGGGGCCCCCAAAGAGACCCAGTACTTC. Translating it yields CASSPSGAPKETQYF.

The chain employs TRBV5-4 and TRBJ2-5, with TRBD2 identical over 11 bases. Per germline, CDR1 SGHNT and CDR2 YYREEE (reference sequence). After removal of 3 bases from V and 5 bases from J, the junction contained 15 bases not matched to a gene. This CDR3 has 18 amino acids. CDR3 sequence reads: CASSSRPGLAARRETQYF. The DNA of the CDR3 is TGTGCCAGCAGCTCAAGGCCGGGACTAGCGGCGAGGAGGGAGACCCAGTACTTC.

The sample holds a few counts of this clone. The rearrangement joins TRBV10-3 to TRBJ1-5; unclear D gene. The V and J ends lost 3 bases and 12 bases respectively, with 18 bases between them. The CDR3 extends over 14 amino acids. Germline V CDR1 and CDR2: ENHRY, SYGVKD. This CDR3 reads CAISDSNGRGHQHF. The CDR3 DNA reads as TGTGCCATCAGTGATTCCAACGGTCGGGGTCACCAGCATTTT.

A word on this clone: At the DNA level, this CDR3 is encoded by other sequences in the same sample as well. This chain uses TRBV9 with TRBJ2-7, with D possibly TRBD1 on 6 matching bases. The V end lost 0 bases, the J end lost 6 bases, and 7 bases lay between the germline ends. The CDR3 contains 12 residues. Germline lookup yields CDR1 SGDLS and CDR2 YYNGEE. Written as DNA, the CDR3 is TGTGCCAGCAGCGTAGTAGGGGGCGAGCAGTACTTC. This codes for CASSVVGGEQYF. Supplemented by reference TRBV9 and TRBJ2-7, the full variable domain reads DSGVTQTPKHLITATGQRVTLRCSPRSGDLSVYWYQQSLDQGLQFLIQYYNGEERAKGNILERFSAQQFPDLHSELNLSSLELGDSALYFCASSVVGGEQYFGPGTRLTVT.

This chain joins TRBV29-1 and TRBJ2-1; 10 positions match TRBD2. From germline, CDR1 is SQVTM and CDR2 ANQGSEA. The CDR3 is made up of 16 amino acids. Trimming took 7 bases from V and 9 from J; bases not matched to a gene: 18. The CDR3 sequence: CSAKRTGTSAAGEQFF. The CDR3 region has the DNA TGCAGCGCCAAGAGAACCGGGACTAGCGCGGCCGGTGAGCAGTTCTTC.